Each of the 11 T cell receptor beta chains below was sequenced from the same sample in a study of T cell responses to AZD1222 COVID-19 vaccine. Libraries were prepared by immunoSEQ multiplex PCR; TCRdb keeps only in-frame clonotypes and omits some of them. Among 100,000 to 130,000 clones listed, around 90% were seen once. The sample was peripheral blood, taken on day 0 of MenACWY control vaccination. The source of these receptors is an adult in good health.

The J gene is TRBJ1-2, the V gene TRBV28; maybe TRBD1 (6 bases). CDR3 size: 14 residues. V lost 6 bases and J lost 4, with 15 bases in between. The germline V gene encodes CDR1 MDHEN and CDR2 SYDVKM. This CDR3 is CASRTGEGSYGYTF. As DNA, the CDR3 is TGTGCCAGCAGGACAGGAGAGGGTTCCTATGGCTACACCTTC.

J is TRBJ2-7 and V is TRBV4-1; 13 bases are shared with TRBD2. The J segment lost 1 base and the V segment lost 0 bases, leaving 6 bases of the junction unmatched. Germline-derived CDR1 and CDR2 are MGHRA and YSYEKL. The CDR3 spans 18 residues. CDR3 DNA sequence: TGCGCCAGCAGCCAAGAATCAGGACTAGCGGGGGAGTCCTACGAGCAGTACTTC. This sequence encodes CASSQESGLAGESYEQYF.

V and J are TRBV5-6 and TRBJ2-1, with a weak D call TRBD2 (6 bases). The CDR3 contains 16 residues. The ends were cut back, 5 bases at V and 2 bases at J, with 17 bases in the middle. CDR1 is SGHDT, CDR2 YYEEEE, per germline. CDR3 amino acids: CASSLLPGEAYNEQFF. As DNA, the CDR3 is TGTGCCAGCAGTCTCTTACCGGGGGAGGCCTACAATGAGCAGTTCTTC.

The CDR3, as DNA: TGTGCCAGTAGTATAGCTACTAGCGGGGGGCTTTTAAATGAGCAGTTCTTC. It is translated as CASSIATSGGLLNEQFF. The genes are TRBV19 and TRBJ2-1; 12 bases align to TRBD2. The V gene end was trimmed by 1 base and the J gene end by 7 bases; junction bases not matched to a gene: 8. Per the germline V gene, CDR1 is LNHDA and CDR2 is SQIVND (reference sequence). The CDR3 has 17 amino acids. The variable domain in full, completed from reference TRBV19 and TRBJ2-1, reads DGGITQSPKYLFRKEGQNVTLSCEQNLNHDAMYWYRQDPGQGLRLIYYSQIVNDFQKGDIAEGYSVSREKKESFPLTVTSAQKNPTAFYLCASSIATSGGLLNEQFFGPGTRLTVL.

The rearrangement uses TRBV27 and TRBJ1-5; D not certain. This CDR3 spans 18 amino acids. In germline, CDR1 is MNHEY, CDR2 SMNVEV (reference sequence). Trimming left V 0 bases short and J 0 bases short, with 15 bases between. The DNA for the CDR3 is TGTGCCAGCAGTTTATCCGGCTTGGACGGATATAGCAATCAGCCCCAGCATTTT. Residues: CASSLSGLDGYSNQPQHF.

The V and J genes are TRBV7-9 and TRBJ1-4, with a weak D call TRBD1 (5 bases). Germline V CDR1 and CDR2: SEHNR, FQNEAQ (reference sequence). This CDR3 region has 16 residues. V lost 1 base to trimming and J lost 5 bases, with 14 bases between them. The CDR3 DNA is TGTGCCAGCAGCTTAGGTGTAGGGGCGCTAAATGAAAAACTGTTTTTT. Translated, it gives CASSLGVGALNEKLFF.

The chain carries TRBV6-2 or TRBV6-3 and TRBJ1-6, with 9 bases that match TRBD1. This CDR3 is built from 15 residues. V was pared by 2 bases and J by 5 bases, with 1 base of the junction left unmatched. The germline gives CDR1 MNHEY, CDR2 SVGEGT. CDR3 amino acids: CASSYRDRDNSPLHF. In nucleotides, the CDR3 is TGTGCCAGCAGTTACCGGGACAGGGATAATTCACCCCTCCACTTT.

The rearrangement links TRBV7-9 to TRBJ2-1, with D tentatively TRBD1 or TRBD2 (5 bases each). V lost 9 bases and J lost 0, with 12 bases in between. The CDR3 is 14 amino acids. Germline assignment: CDR1 SEHNR and CDR2 FQNEAQ (reference sequence). The DNA of the CDR3 is TGTGCCAGTTTGGGGGACCGCTCCTACAATGAGCAGTTCTTC. Translating gives CASLGDRSYNEQFF.

This chain connects TRBV30 to TRBJ1-5, with 7 nucleotides matching TRBD1. V trimming: 4 bases; J trimming: 7 bases; junction bases outside the gene matches: 10. Germline CDR1 and CDR2: GTSNPN and SVGIG (reference sequence). The CDR3 has 14 residues. CDR3 residues: CAWTPQGSRQPQHF. CDR3 DNA: TGTGCCTGGACCCCACAGGGGAGCCGCCAGCCCCAGCATTTT.

The rearrangement joins TRBV28 to TRBJ2-7, with TRBD1 identical over 10 bases. V lost 4 bases and J lost 5; bases outside the gene matches: 8. This CDR3 region has 15 residues. Germline CDR1 and CDR2: MDHEN and SYDVKM. The CDR3 reads CASSSHGTGVHEQYF. The CDR3 region has the DNA TGTGCCAGCAGTTCCCACGGGACAGGGGTCCACGAGCAGTACTTC.

V usage is TRBV10-2 and J usage is TRBJ2-2; D is uncertain. The germline V gene encodes CDR1 WSHSY and CDR2 SAAADI. The CDR3 consists of 14 residues. Trimming shortened V by 0 bases and J by 4 bases, and 6 bases separated the two germline ends. The CDR3 region is CASSESRLTGELFF. In DNA form, the CDR3 reads TGCGCCAGCAGTGAGTCCAGGCTCACCGGGGAGCTGTTTTTT.